The clone carrying this TCR beta chain was detected only a few times. Its antigen is unknown. The CD4+ fraction was divided into a CD45RA+ naive subset and a CD45RA-negative memory subset. The sample originates from a study of shared clonotypes between healthy human individuals. TCRdb keeps only in-frame clones here, not all; method: immunoSEQ multiplex PCR. The table has about 2.5 million clones, 80% to 95% seen once. Study-level findings and limits: Across subsets, estimated richness was generally greater for naive than for memory populations.

The clonotype comes from a man aged 18 to 29 in good health. Some clones in this sample may be carry-over from other donors' samples. Sequenced: naive CD4+ T cells from PBMCs. The sample's subset: CD45RA+ positively selected.

The CDR3 DNA reads as TGTGCCAGCAGCGTAGCCCAGAGAGAGACCCAGTACTTC. Protein sequence: CASSVAQRETQYF. The chain is built from TRBV9 and TRBJ2-5; D gene uncertain. The CDR3 is 13 residues long. The V end was cut by 0 bases, the J end by 4 bases, with 7 bases between. Germline V gene sequence: CDR1 SGDLS, CDR2 YYNGEE.